The clone carrying this TCR beta chain was counted a single time. Primers included in the PCR were 60 Vbeta and 13 Jbeta primers. Produced via immunoSEQ multiplex PCR; TCRdb's table is partial and in-frame only. The sample consists of approximately 110,000 clones, around 70% of them appearing once. This entry belongs to a study of cytomegalovirus exposure and HLA in healthy donors. V dropped 3 bases and J dropped 7; count of bases not matched to a gene: 2. The CDR3 contains 15 residues. Germline CDR1 SGHTA, CDR2 FQGNSA. The clonotype originates from a woman between 40 and 55 years old in good health and CMV-seropositive. The source material was PBMCs. J is TRBJ2-1 and V is TRBV7-2; TRBD2 agrees at 14 bases. DNA of the CDR3: TGTGCCAGCAGCTTGTGGACTAGCGGGGGGAATGAGCAGTTCTTC. The encoded protein is CASSLWTSGGNEQFF.